Listed here are 26 T cell receptor beta chains from one sample, sequenced in a study of T cells in Graves' hyperthyroidism and ophthalmopathy. Amplified regions were TCR beta CDR3 sequences from RNA transcripts. The HTBI set primed first-round TCR CDR3 RT-PCR. Each CDR3 protein is one row after TCRdb ran MiXCR on the multiplex PCR reads. The repertoire holds a few hundred thousand distinct CDR3 sequences, with about 18% as singletons. The sequencing input was blood. These receptors came from a man aged 35-49 years with Graves' hyperthyroidism.

As DNA, the CDR3 is TGTGCCAGCAATCGGGCTCCGGGGTTTTTAGACTATGGCTACACCTTC. It codes for CASNRAPGFLDYGYTF. V and J are TRBV6-1 and TRBJ1-2; D remains unclear. The length of the CDR3 is 16 residues. In germline, CDR1 is MNHNS, CDR2 SASEGT. The germline V and J ends were trimmed by 7 bases and 3 bases, with 21 bases remaining between them.

This clonotype was recorded at least ten times. V and J are TRBV6-1 and TRBJ2-5, with D possibly TRBD1 on 6 matching bases. This CDR3 is built from 14 residues. Trimming took 8 bases from V and 1 from J, leaving 14 bases between them. Looked up from germline, CDR1 is MNHNS and CDR2 is SASEGT. The CDR3, as DNA: TGTGCCAGCGGACCCGGACAGATCCAAGAGACCCAGTACTTC. This sequence encodes CASGPGQIQETQYF.

The chain has TRBV28 and TRBJ2-1; D may be TRBD1 or TRBD2 (5 bases each). The CDR3 extends over 13 amino acids. The germline gives CDR1 MDHEN, CDR2 SYDVKM. Trimming cost V 7 bases and J 2 bases, with 9 bases left between them. CDR3 coding DNA: TGTGCCAGCAAAGGGGACGCCTACAATGAGCAGTTCTTC. Its translation is CASKGDAYNEQFF.

In this sample, this clonotype turned up many times. The chain uses TRBV12-3 or TRBV12-4 and TRBJ2-5; D may be TRBD1 (5 bases). The CDR3 runs 11 residues. V lost 8 bases and J 7 bases, leaving 11 bases between the germline ends. CDR3 in amino acids: CASGPQGTQYF. As DNA, the CDR3 is TGTGCCAGCGGGCCCCAGGGGACCCAGTACTTC.

This clonotype was observed many times. The chain recombines TRBV7-2 with TRBJ1-5; D is unresolved. The CDR3 sequence is 17 residues long. Trimming cost V 5 bases and J 0 bases, with 17 bases left between them. Germline CDR1 and CDR2: SGHTA and FQGNSA. CDR3 in DNA: TGTGCCAGCAGCCGCCGTTCCCAGGAAGCTAGCAATCAGCCCCAGCATTTT. Amino acids: CASSRRSQEASNQPQHF.

This clonotype was recorded a few times. The chain couples TRBV10-3 to TRBJ1-1, with 10 bases lining up with TRBD1. Per the germline V gene, CDR1 is ENHRY and CDR2 is SYGVKD. This CDR3 comprises 15 residues. The V and J ends lost 6 bases and 6 bases, in that order; junction bases with no gene match: 10. CDR3 in DNA: TGTGCCATCAGCGATCGGACAGGGGGAGAATCTGAAGCTTTCTTT. It specifies CAISDRTGGESEAFF.

In this sample, this clonotype turned up many times. The V and J genes are TRBV7-9 and TRBJ2-7; perhaps TRBD1 as D (6 bases). Germline-derived CDR1 and CDR2 are SEHNR and FQNEAQ (reference sequence). This CDR3 has 13 residues. The V end was cut by 5 bases, the J end by 6 bases, with 14 bases between. CDR3 DNA: TGTGCCAGCAGCATCGAGGGGGTTCGCGAGCAGTACTTC. Protein: CASSIEGVREQYF.

The sample holds many counts of this clonotype. This chain connects TRBV3-1 to TRBJ1-4; no clear D. This CDR3 spans 15 amino acids. V lost 6 bases, J lost 2 bases, and 13 bases lay in between. Germline loops: CDR1 LGHDT, CDR2 YNNKEL (reference sequence). The CDR3 loop reads CASRLYGGTNEKLFF. The CDR3 DNA sequence: TGTGCCAGCAGGTTGTATGGAGGGACTAATGAAAAACTGTTTTTT.

This clonotype came up many times. The gene calls are TRBV5-1 and TRBJ1-1; maybe TRBD1 (6 bases). Germline CDR1 reads SGHRS; CDR2 reads YFSETQ. CDR3 size: 13 residues. Trimming shortened V by 4 bases and J by 5 bases, and 12 bases separated the two germline ends. This CDR3 reads CASSAGQGTEAFF. The CDR3, as DNA: TGCGCCAGCAGCGCGGGACAAGGGACTGAAGCTTTCTTT.

This clonotype was observed a handful of times. V and J are TRBV18 and TRBJ1-6; D uncertain. The CDR3 loop spans 15 amino acids. Trimming shortened V by 0 bases and J by 7 bases, and 10 bases separated the two germline ends. Germline V gene lookup returns CDR1 KGHSH and CDR2 LQKENI. The CDR3 here is CASSPPRGGNSPLHF. CDR3 nucleotide sequence: TGTGCCAGCTCACCACCACGGGGTGGCAATTCACCCCTCCACTTT.

The chain has TRBV7-9 and TRBJ1-1; D not certain. Germline V gives CDR1 SEHNR, CDR2 FQNEAQ (reference sequence). The CDR3 extends over 14 amino acids. Trimming pared 0 bases from V and 2 bases from J, leaving 7 bases between. CDR3 sequence (DNA): TGTGCCAGCAGCTTAGCGGACCAAAACACTGAAGCTTTCTTT. It translates to CASSLADQNTEAFF. Using reference TRBV7-9 and TRBJ1-1 for the parts outside the CDR3, the full variable domain is DTGVSQNPRHKITKRGQNVTFRCDPISEHNRLYWYRQTLGQGPEFLTYFQNEAQLEKSRLLSDRFSAERPKGSFSTLEIQRTEQGDSAMYLCASSLADQNTEAFFGQGTRLTVV.

The J gene is TRBJ2-2, the V gene TRBV5-5; 12 bases align to TRBD1. This CDR3 comprises 17 residues. The germline V gene has CDR1 SGHKS and CDR2 YYEKEE (reference sequence). V dropped 0 bases and J dropped 6; count of bases not matched to a gene: 6. The CDR3 sequence is CASSLEGQGAYAGELFF. CDR3 nucleotide sequence: TGTGCCAGCAGCTTGGAGGGACAGGGGGCGTACGCCGGGGAGCTGTTTTTT. The variable domain in full, with the rest retrieved from reference TRBV5-5 and TRBJ2-2, is DAGVTQSPTHLIKTRGQQVTLRCSPISGHKSVSWYQQVLGQGPQFIFQYYEKEERGRGNFPDRFSARQFPNYSSELNVNALLLGDSALYLCASSLEGQGAYAGELFFGEGSRLTVL.

In its sample, this clonotype was seen many times. V usage is TRBV12-3 or TRBV12-4 and J usage is TRBJ1-5; TRBD1 is a possible D gene (5 bases). The CDR3 is made up of 14 amino acids. V was cut by 6 bases and J by 0 bases, with 9 bases left in between. Written as DNA, the CDR3 is TGTGCCAGCAGCGACAGTAATAGCAATCAGCCCCAGCATTTT. It is translated as CASSDSNSNQPQHF.

There are a few counts of this clonotype. The CDR3 DNA reads as TGCAGTGCTCCATCGGGACAGGCGTACCAAGAGACCCAGTACTTC. This gives the protein CSAPSGQAYQETQYF. The chain combines TRBV20-1 with TRBJ2-5; 8 positions match TRBD1. Trimming cost V 5 bases and J 0 bases; bases outside gene matches: 8. Germline-derived CDR1 and CDR2 are DFQATT and SNEGSKA (reference sequence). This CDR3 comprises 15 residues.

V gene TRBV7-9 combines with J gene TRBJ1-5, with D perhaps TRBD1 (5 bases). Germline V gene lookup returns CDR1 SEHNR and CDR2 FQNEAQ (reference sequence). V lost 1 base and J lost 7, with 8 bases in between. CDR3 length: 13 residues. The CDR3 protein is CASSLEGEQPQHF. CDR3 nucleotide sequence: TGTGCCAGCAGCTTAGAAGGGGAACAGCCCCAGCATTTT.

The V gene is TRBV7-2, the J gene TRBJ2-7; 7 bases map to TRBD1. Losses at the gene ends were 6 bases for V and 3 bases for J; bases not matched to a gene: 8. Per the germline V gene, CDR1 is SGHTA and CDR2 is FQGNSA. This CDR3 is built from 14 residues. In DNA form, the CDR3 reads TGTGCCAGCAGGCCCGGACAGGAGATCTACGAGCAGTACTTC. Translating gives CASRPGQEIYEQYF.

This clonotype was observed at least ten times. DNA for the CDR3: TGTGCCAGCAGTTACTCGAATGGAAACAATGAGCAGTTCTTC. Encoded protein: CASSYSNGNNEQFF. J is TRBJ2-1 and V is TRBV6-6; unclear D gene. The CDR3 has 14 amino acids. V lost 0 bases to trimming and J lost 5 bases, with 8 bases between them. Germline V gene lookup returns CDR1 MNHNY and CDR2 SVGAGI (reference sequence).

The DNA of the CDR3 is TGCGCCAGCAGCTTGGGGGTGGGGGCCATAACCTATGGCTACACCTTC. Residues: CASSLGVGAITYGYTF. The rearrangement links TRBV5-1 to TRBJ1-2; D perhaps matches TRBD1 (6 bases). The germline V gene encodes CDR1 SGHRS and CDR2 YFSETQ. V was clipped by 0 bases and J by 4 bases, with 16 bases between them. The CDR3 length is 16 residues.

V is TRBV20-1 and J is TRBJ1-1; 9 positions match TRBD1. The CDR3 consists of 14 residues. Germline V gene lookup returns CDR1 DFQATT and CDR2 SNEGSKA (reference sequence). V lost 0 bases, J lost 4 bases, and 3 bases stayed unmatched. This CDR3 reads CSARDDRGTTEAFF. The CDR3 region has the DNA TGCAGTGCTAGAGACGACAGGGGGACCACTGAAGCTTTCTTT.

With regard to this clonotype: A read error may be the cause here, since a much bigger clone is one base away. This chain connects TRBV5-6 to TRBJ2-1, with 9 bases lining up with TRBD2. This CDR3 region has 15 residues. V was pared by 0 bases and J by 8 bases, with 6 bases of the junction left unmatched. From germline, CDR1 is SGHDT and CDR2 YYEEEE. DNA of the CDR3: TGTGCCAGCAGCTTGGTGGATAGCGGGGGACATGAGCAGTTCTTC. It is translated as CASSLVDSGGHEQFF.

Only a few counts were recorded for this clonotype. The chain combines TRBV7-9 with TRBJ1-5; maybe TRBD1 (6 bases). CDR1 and CDR2 (germline): SEHNR, FQNEAQ (reference sequence). Trimming removed 5 bases from V and 2 bases from J, with 19 bases in between. This CDR3 comprises 17 residues. The CDR3 loop reads CASSPGTTGGGNQPQHF. The CDR3, as DNA: TGTGCCAGCAGCCCGGGGACAACCGGAGGGGGCAATCAGCCCCAGCATTTT. Full variable domain (rest looked up from reference TRBV7-9 and TRBJ1-5): DTGVSQNPRHKITKRGQNVTFRCDPISEHNRLYWYRQTLGQGPEFLTYFQNEAQLEKSRLLSDRFSAERPKGSFSTLEIQRTEQGDSAMYLCASSPGTTGGGNQPQHFGDGTRLSIL.

This clonotype was observed many times. The rearrangement joins TRBV20-1 to TRBJ2-1; either TRBD1 or TRBD2 may supply D (5 bases each). The CDR3 extends over 14 amino acids. Germline V gene lookup returns CDR1 DFQATT and CDR2 SNEGSKA (reference sequence). Trimming cost V 0 bases and J 7 bases, with 13 bases left between them. Here the CDR3 DNA reads TGCAGTGCTAGAGATGGGGGACGGACTAATGAGCAGTTCTTC. This sequence encodes CSARDGGRTNEQFF.

This clonotype was observed a handful of times. The conserved phenylalanine or tryptophan normally closing the CDR3 is absent here, so this likely arose from a read error. CDR3 amino acids: CASSHLRPLSNQPQHS. In nucleotides, the CDR3 is TGTGCCAGCAGCCATTTGAGGCCTCTTAGCAATCAGCCCCAGCATTCT. The V and J genes are TRBV3-1 and TRBJ1-5, with no clear D. V lost 3 bases and J 0 bases, leaving 12 bases between the germline ends. This CDR3 has 16 amino acids. CDR1 and CDR2 from the germline V gene are LGHDT and YNNKEL (reference sequence).

This clonotype occurred many times. This chain links TRBV18 with TRBJ1-2; D gene ambiguous. CDR1 is KGHSH, CDR2 LQKENI, per germline. Trimming removed 2 bases at V and 4 bases at J, with 11 bases between. The CDR3 has 14 amino acids. CDR3 loop: CASSPLTGVYGYTF. The CDR3 DNA reads TGTGCCAGCTCACCATTAACGGGAGTCTATGGCTACACCTTC. Full variable domain (missing parts from reference TRBV18 and TRBJ1-2): NAGVMQNPRHLVRRRGQEARLRCSPMKGHSHVYWYRQLPEEGLKFMVYLQKENIIDESGMPKERFSAEFPKEGPSILRIQQVVRGDSAAYFCASSPLTGVYGYTFGSGTRLTVV.

This clonotype was recorded only once. At one boundary the junction diverges from the germline segment, which might be a read error. The rearrangement joins TRBV5-6 to TRBJ2-6; D may be TRBD1 (5 bases). The length of the CDR3 is 15 residues. Germline V gene data show CDR1 as SGHDT and CDR2 as YYEEEE. This CDR3 reads CASRPGHSGASVLTF. The CDR3 DNA reads as TGTGCCAGCAGACCGGGCCACTCTGGGGCCAGCGTCCTGACTTTC.

This chain joins TRBV12-3 or TRBV12-4 and TRBJ1-2, with no clear D. The CDR3 has 16 amino acids. Deletions cut 3 bases from V and 2 bases from J, with 16 bases between. CDR3: CASSFGNFPGNYGYTF. In nucleotides, the CDR3 is TGTGCCAGCAGTTTCGGTAACTTCCCGGGGAACTATGGCTACACCTTC.